A selection of T cell receptor beta chains follows, all from one sample in a study of cytomegalovirus exposure and HLA in healthy donors. TCRdb's copy holds only in-frame clones and misses some; the assay was immunoSEQ multiplex PCR. This sample has 80,000 to 100,000 clones, with about 67% found just once. What was sequenced was PBMCs. These receptors were taken from a woman aged 18-29 years in good health and CMV-seropositive. Both conserved end residues are part of each CDR3. The D gene is left open where the match is weak. Not every row has a clone size; where given, it reads once, few, many or a size class.

v_gene	d_gene	j_gene	abundance	CDR3aa	CDR3nt
TRBV11-3	NA	TRBJ2-7	once	CASSLGLGTEQYF	TGTGCCAGCAGCTTAGGCCTGGGGACAGAGCAGTACTTC
TRBV2	TRBD2	TRBJ2-7	NA	CASTGLAGAYSYEQYF	TGTGCCAGCACCGGACTAGCGGGAGCGTACTCCTACGAGCAGTACTTC
TRBV19	NA	TRBJ1-1	NA	CASSNSGGVNTEAFF	TGTGCCAGTAGTAACTCCGGGGGGGTGAACACTGAAGCTTTCTTT
TRBV9	NA	TRBJ2-7	NA	CASSVDGTDGVLHEQYF	TGTGCCAGCAGCGTAGACGGGACTGATGGGGTTCTACACGAGCAGTACTTC
TRBV4-3	TRBD2	TRBJ2-3	NA	CASSPSPTSGGGDTQYF	TGCGCCAGCAGCCCCTCCCCGACTAGCGGGGGGGGAGATACGCAGTATTTT
TRBV28	TRBD1	TRBJ1-2	NA	CASSLPSRQGEGYTF	TGTGCCAGCAGTCTGCCATCTCGACAGGGGGAAGGCTACACCTTC
TRBV7-2	TRBD1	TRBJ1-2	NA	CASSSRTGTNYGYTF	TGTGCCAGCAGCTCAAGGACAGGGACGAACTATGGCTACACCTTC
TRBV5-1	TRBD2	TRBJ2-5	once	CASSAGGLAEETQYF	TGCGCCAGCAGCGCCGGGGGTCTAGCGGAAGAGACCCAGTACTTC
TRBV19	NA	TRBJ2-2	NA	CASSIADSTGELFF	TGTGCCAGTAGTATAGCCGACAGCACCGGGGAGCTGTTTTTT
TRBV6-5	TRBD1	TRBJ2-7	NA	CASSRTGGSYEQYF	TGTGCCAGCAGCCGGACAGGGGGGAGCTACGAGCAGTACTTC
TRBV7-2	NA	TRBJ2-1	NA	CASSLATGSYNEQFF	TGTGCCAGCAGCTTAGCTACAGGCTCCTACAATGAGCAGTTCTTC
TRBV7-8	NA	TRBJ2-3	NA	CASSLGQRATDTQYF	TGTGCCAGCAGCTTAGGACAGCGGGCCACAGATACGCAGTATTTT
TRBV5-5	NA	TRBJ2-5	NA	CASSFSAVRETQYF	TGTGCCAGCAGCTTCTCTGCTGTACGGGAGACCCAGTACTTC
TRBV4-3	NA	TRBJ1-2	NA	CASSLNRDTYGYTF	TGCGCCAGCAGCCTTAACCGGGACACCTATGGCTACACCTTC
TRBV6-4	TRBD2	TRBJ2-1	NA	CASSRYASGDNEQFF	TGTGCCAGCAGCCGCTATGCTAGCGGAGACAATGAGCAGTTCTTC
TRBV7-9	NA	TRBJ2-7	NA	CASSLPGGRPSSYEQYF	TGTGCCAGCAGCCTACCCGGGGGACGGCCGAGCTCCTACGAGCAGTACTTC
TRBV5-4	NA	TRBJ2-1	NA	CASSFVGSSYNEQFF	TGTGCCAGCAGCTTTGTAGGGAGCTCCTACAATGAGCAGTTCTTC
TRBV11-1	TRBD2	TRBJ2-5	few	CASSRGGQETQYF	TGTGCCAGCAGCCGGGGGGGCCAAGAGACCCAGTACTTC
TRBV5-4	NA	TRBJ2-3	NA	CASSLDPAPSTDTQYF	TGTGCCAGCAGCTTGGACCCAGCGCCTAGCACAGATACGCAGTATTTT
TRBV6-5	NA	TRBJ2-7	NA	CASSNQQGTYEQYF	TGTGCCAGCAGCAACCAACAGGGTACCTACGAGCAGTACTTC
TRBV10-3	TRBD1	TRBJ1-5	NA	CAISESAGGFNQPQHF	TGTGCCATCAGTGAGTCGGCAGGGGGGTTCAATCAGCCCCAGCATTTT
TRBV11-2	TRBD2	TRBJ2-5	NA	CASSLVGLAGSFQETQYF	TGTGCCAGCAGCTTAGTGGGACTAGCGGGATCCTTCCAAGAGACCCAGTACTTC
TRBV28	TRBD2	TRBJ2-1	few	CASSPGVAGHPYNEQFF	TGTGCCAGCAGTCCGGGGGTAGCGGGACACCCCTACAATGAGCAGTTCTTC
TRBV4-2	NA	TRBJ2-5	NA	CASSQDQKETQYF	TGTGCCAGCAGCCAAGACCAGAAAGAGACCCAGTACTTC
TRBV6-6	TRBD1	TRBJ1-5	NA	CASSTGVVNQPQHF	TGTGCCAGCAGTACAGGGGTGGTTAATCAGCCCCAGCATTTT
TRBV28	NA	TRBJ1-2	NA	CASSLSGGGYTF	TGTGCCAGCAGTTTATCGGGGGGGGGCTACACCTTC
TRBV12-5	NA	TRBJ2-2	NA	CASGFLGELFF	TGTGCTAGTGGTTTCCTAGGGGAGCTGTTTTTT
TRBV4-3	TRBD2	TRBJ2-1	few	CASSQDQGGGLFYYNEQFF	TGCGCCAGCAGCCAAGATCAGGGCGGGGGGCTTTTTTACTACAATGAGCAGTTCTTC
TRBV5-5	NA	TRBJ2-2	NA	CASSLADTGELFF	TGTGCCAGCAGCTTGGCGGACACCGGGGAGCTGTTTTTT
TRBV7-3	NA	TRBJ2-1	NA	CASSLGTGARDEQFF	TGTGCCAGCAGCTTAGGCACCGGCGCCCGGGATGAGCAGTTCTTC
TRBV7-8	NA	TRBJ1-5	NA	CASSLEAVSGNQPQHF	TGTGCCAGCAGCTTAGAGGCTGTCAGCGGCAATCAGCCCCAGCATTTT
TRBV27	TRBD2	TRBJ2-7	NA	CASSSSGNLYEQYF	TGTGCCAGCAGTTCTAGCGGGAATCTCTACGAGCAGTACTTC
TRBV7-2	NA	TRBJ2-7	few	CASSLVMGSSYEQYF	TGTGCCAGCAGCTTAGTAATGGGGAGCTCCTACGAGCAGTACTTC
TRBV6-1	NA	TRBJ2-4	NA	CASSSSAKNIQYF	TGTGCCAGCAGTTCCTCGGCCAAAAACATTCAGTACTTC
TRBV7-9	NA	TRBJ2-7	NA	CASSLMVYPFEQYF	TGTGCCAGCAGCTTAATGGTCTATCCTTTCGAGCAGTACTTC
TRBV10-3	TRBD2	TRBJ2-2	NA	CAIRGRGGSSRDAPGELFF	TGTGCCATCCGGGGTCGGGGGGGATCCTCACGGGACGCTCCCGGGGAGCTGTTTTTT
TRBV28	NA	TRBJ2-7	NA	CATLGSTHQQYF	TGTGCCACCCTAGGTTCAACGCACCAGCAGTACTTC
TRBV7-2	NA	TRBJ2-1	NA	CASSTRQSSYNEQFF	TGTGCCAGCAGCACACGACAGAGCTCCTACAATGAGCAGTTCTTC
TRBV6-5	TRBD1	TRBJ1-1	NA	CASSSRQGANTEAFF	TGTGCCAGCAGTTCCCGACAGGGGGCGAACACTGAAGCTTTCTTT
TRBV27	NA	TRBJ2-7	NA	CASRAGDRSSYEQYF	TGTGCCAGCAGGGCTGGTGACAGAAGCTCCTACGAGCAGTACTTC
TRBV7-2	NA	TRBJ2-1	NA	CASSLQGMNEQFF	TGTGCCAGCAGCTTACAGGGTATGAATGAGCAGTTCTTC
TRBV19	TRBD1	TRBJ2-7	NA	CASSATLDRAPYEQYF	TGTGCCAGTAGTGCCACTCTCGACAGGGCCCCCTACGAGCAGTACTTC
TRBV27	TRBD1	TRBJ2-3	few	CASTPGTGTDTQYF	TGTGCCAGCACCCCCGGGACAGGAACAGATACGCAGTATTTT
TRBV28	NA	TRBJ2-7	NA	CASSSRGGGYEQYF	TGTGCCAGCAGTTCCCGAGGGGGTGGATACGAGCAGTACTTC
TRBV5-6	TRBD1	TRBJ1-6	NA	CASSPPGQGNSPLHF	TGTGCCAGCAGCCCACCGGGACAGGGGAATTCACCCCTCCACTTT
TRBV6-1	TRBD1	TRBJ2-1	NA	CASSEPPGQTYNEQFF	TGTGCCAGCAGTGAACCCCCGGGACAGACCTACAATGAGCAGTTCTTC
TRBV7-2	NA	TRBJ2-1	NA	CASSFSRGEQFF	TGTGCCAGCAGCTTCAGCCGGGGAGAGCAGTTCTTC
TRBV9	NA	TRBJ2-2	NA	CASSVAAGELFF	TGTGCCAGCAGCGTAGCTGCCGGGGAGCTGTTTTTT
TRBV6-1	TRBD1	TRBJ2-1	NA	CASRAAGTAYNEQFF	TGTGCCAGCAGGGCGGCCGGGACAGCCTACAATGAGCAGTTCTTC
TRBV6-1	TRBD1	TRBJ1-1	few	CASRDWTGVGTEAFF	TGTGCCAGCAGGGATTGGACAGGGGTGGGCACTGAAGCTTTCTTT
TRBV9	TRBD1	TRBJ1-1	NA	CASSVDRGTEAFF	TGTGCCAGCAGCGTCGACAGGGGCACTGAAGCTTTCTTT
TRBV29-1	NA	TRBJ1-2	NA	CSVQTQGNNYGYTF	TGCAGCGTCCAAACTCAGGGGAACAACTATGGCTACACCTTC
TRBV27	TRBD1	TRBJ2-7	NA	CASSRGQGASSYEQYF	TGTGCCAGCAGTCGGGGACAGGGGGCAAGCTCCTACGAGCAGTACTTC